Following are 11 T cell receptor beta chains from one sample sequenced in a study of radiotherapy plus CTLA-4 blockade in lung cancer. TCRdb's table, derived via immunoSEQ multiplex PCR, lists solely in-frame clones and lacks some. The table lists roughly 80,000 clones, 60% to 85% of them singletons. The input for sequencing was peripheral blood, taken from a patient treated with radiotherapy plus ipilimumab. These receptors originate from a human donor with non-small cell lung cancer who had a partial response to radiotherapy plus ipilimumab. Some clones in this sample may be carry-over from other donors' samples.

This clone has at least ten counts. V is TRBV4-3 and J is TRBJ2-3; D may be TRBD2 (7 bases). Trimming took 3 bases from V and 2 from J, leaving 21 bases between them. The CDR3 is 18 amino acids. In germline, CDR1 is LGHNA, CDR2 YSLEER. CDR3 coding DNA: TGCGCCAGCAGCCAGGGTAGGGTGCGGGGGCTCACCACAGATACGCAGTATTTT. Protein: CASSQGRVRGLTTDTQYF.

J is TRBJ2-1 and V is TRBV4-1, with 9 bases that match TRBD1. The CDR3 sequence is 16 residues long. Germline values: CDR1 MGHRA, CDR2 YSYEKL. V was pared by 0 bases and J by 6 bases, with 6 bases of the junction left unmatched. For the CDR3, the DNA is TGCGCCAGCAGCCAAGATCCCGGACAGGGGTTCAATGAGCAGTTCTTC. Protein sequence: CASSQDPGQGFNEQFF.

The CDR3 bases are TGTGCCAGTGGGACAGGTAACAATCAGCCCCAGCATTTT. Translating gives CASGTGNNQPQHF. This chain joins TRBV9 and TRBJ1-5, with 8 bases lining up with TRBD1. This CDR3 spans 13 amino acids. The trim removed 8 bases at V and 3 bases at J, leaving 4 bases unmatched. Germline CDR1 and CDR2: SGDLS and YYNGEE.

The chain links TRBV25-1 to TRBJ2-7; 13 positions match TRBD2. Trimming took 3 bases from V and 4 from J; bases not matched to a gene: 6. Germline CDR1 and CDR2: MGHDK and SYGVNS. The CDR3 has 16 residues. This CDR3 is CASSDWTSGSPYEQYF. Here the CDR3 DNA reads TGTGCCAGCAGTGATTGGACTAGCGGGAGTCCTTACGAGCAGTACTTC.

The chain couples TRBV27 to TRBJ2-2; possibly TRBD1 for D (6 bases). The CDR3 runs to 14 residues. V lost 7 bases and J lost 3, with 12 bases in between. Germline assignment: CDR1 MNHEY and CDR2 SMNVEV (reference sequence). CDR3 residues: CASKDRWDTGELFF. In DNA, the CDR3 is TGTGCCAGCAAAGACAGGTGGGACACCGGGGAGCTGTTTTTT.

V usage is TRBV14 and J usage is TRBJ2-1, with a weak D call TRBD1 (8 bases). The CDR3 runs to 22 residues. Trimming cost V 2 bases and J 0 bases, with 29 bases left between them. Per the germline V gene, CDR1 is SGHDN and CDR2 is FVKESK. CDR3 sequence reads: CASSQWGSQGGFGKSSYNEQFF. The CDR3 bases are TGTGCCAGCAGCCAATGGGGTTCACAGGGGGGGTTTGGCAAGAGCTCCTACAATGAGCAGTTCTTC.

V gene TRBV6-5 combines with J gene TRBJ2-5; no definite D call. CDR1 MNHEY and CDR2 SVGAGI come from the germline V gene. This CDR3 has 13 residues. V was shortened by 7 bases and J by 5 bases, with 14 bases between the two germline ends. CDR3 region: CASTDTFTETQYF. The CDR3 DNA sequence: TGTGCCAGCACTGACACTTTCACGGAGACCCAGTACTTC.

This clone was detected only a few times. This chain joins TRBV6-1 and TRBJ1-1; 9 bases are a match to TRBD1. Trimming removed 7 bases from V and 4 bases from J; junction bases left unmatched: 7. CDR3 length: 14 amino acids. Per germline, CDR1 MNHNS and CDR2 SASEGT. The chain's CDR3 is CASIRTGVVTEAFF. DNA of the CDR3: TGTGCCAGCATCCGGACAGGGGTTGTCACTGAAGCTTTCTTT.

The J gene is TRBJ2-3, the V gene TRBV7-3; 8 bases line up with TRBD2. The CDR3 contains 15 residues. Germline CDR1 and CDR2: SGHTA and FQGTGA. Trimming cost V 5 bases and J 2 bases; bases outside gene matches: 6. In DNA, the CDR3 is TGTGCCAGCAGCCCCGGGGGGGAGATCACAGATACGCAGTATTTT. Its translation: CASSPGGEITDTQYF.

The genes are TRBV12-5 and TRBJ2-1, with 9 positions matching TRBD2. Germline V gene sequence: CDR1 LGHNT, CDR2 FRNRAP. J gave up 1 base and V 1 base, and 5 bases lay outside the gene matches. The CDR3 contains 17 residues. This chain's CDR3 is CASGLGYSGSSYNEQFF. CDR3 bases: TGTGCTAGTGGTTTGGGCTATAGCGGGAGTTCCTACAATGAGCAGTTCTTC. Drawing the rest from reference TRBV12-5 and TRBJ2-1, the complete variable domain is DARVTQTPRHKVTEMGQEVTMRCQPILGHNTVFWYRQTMMQGLELLAYFRNRAPLDDSGMPKDRFSAEMPDATLATLKIQPSEPRDSAVYFCASGLGYSGSSYNEQFFGPGTRLTVL.

The chain couples TRBV4-2 to TRBJ2-1, with D maybe TRBD1 (5 bases). From germline, CDR1 is LGHNA and CDR2 YNFKEQ. V gave up 3 bases and J gave up 6 bases, with 15 bases separating them. The CDR3 loop spans 15 amino acids. In nucleotides, the CDR3 is TGTGCCAGCAGCCACACCCTAACAGGATCCAATGAGCAGTTCTTC. Amino acids: CASSHTLTGSNEQFF.